This record concerns one T cell receptor (beta chain) sequence. These data are taken from a study of glioma-infiltrating T cells after dendritic cell vaccination. Study-level background: Monocyte-derived dendritic cells, cultured approximately 7 days with IL-4 and GM-CSF, were pulsed with autologous tumor lysate.

Up to about 2 ug genomic DNA was used for TCRB CDR3 amplification. Libraries were prepared by immunoSEQ multiplex PCR; TCRdb keeps only in-frame clonotypes and omits some of them. The repertoire consists of around 60,000 clones, with 85% to 90% occurring once and the leading ten covering about 9%. The V gene's germline CDR1 is SEHNR and CDR2 FQNEAQ (reference sequence). This CDR3 has 13 residues. V was clipped by 3 bases and J by 7 bases; unmatched bases: 5. Indicated time point: after dendritic cell vaccination, including at tumor progression/relapse. Selection required adequate fresh-frozen tumor tissue plus more than two years' survival data. None of the glioblastoma patients had an isocitrate dehydrogenase mutation.

Sequencing used blood, obtained after dendritic cell vaccination. V and J are TRBV7-9 and TRBJ1-2; 7 nucleotides align to TRBD1. The sequence was collected from a human donor with glioblastoma. CDR3 DNA sequence: TGTGCCAGCAGCTTTGACAGGGTCCGTGGCTACACCTTC. This gives the protein CASSFDRVRGYTF.